Given below is one T cell receptor beta chain in context. Its antigen is currently unknown. CD8+ and CD4+ blood T cells underwent TCR beta sequencing. This record comes from a study of CD8 T cells in Susac syndrome. Looking at the study overall: Patients with Susac syndrome were therapy-naive, on corticosteroids, or on intravenous immunoglobulin alone at the time that blood was drawn.

Random-hexamer reverse transcription was applied to roughly 0.5 to 1 ug RNA. MiXCR, applied by TCRdb to the immunoSEQ multiplex PCR reads, yields one record per CDR3 protein. The sample lists about 140,000 distinct CDR3 sequences, 95% occurring once. The germline V gene encodes CDR1 MGHRA and CDR2 YSYEKL. This CDR3 has 17 amino acids. The junction had 9 bases not matched to a gene; V was cut back by 3 bases and J by 4 bases. Study-wide results and caveats: The greatest CD8+ clonal expansion in Susac occurred in TEMRA cells and in active patients.

This clonotype was obtained from a human donor with Susac syndrome. Sequenced input: CD8+ T cells from PBMCs. This rearrangement joins TRBV4-1 to TRBJ2-1, with 10 bases lining up with TRBD2. Written as DNA, the CDR3 is TGCGCCAGCAGCCAGGTATCTAGCGGGAGCTGGTACAATGAGCAGTTCTTC. The encoded protein is CASSQVSSGSWYNEQFF.